The rows below give T cell receptor beta chains drawn from one sample of a study of human T cells and chemical hapten exposure. TCRdb reprocessed the RACE reads via MiXCR and lists one record per CDR3 protein. The sample carries more than 300,000 distinct CDR3 sequences, about 5.4% recorded once. Sequenced here: whole blood, sampled in connection with sensitization to the hapten diphenylcyclopropenone (DPC). These TCRs come from a woman under 30 with alopecia areata. Some clones in this sample may be carry-over from other donors' samples. The CDR3 runs from the conserved cysteine through the conserved F or W. Each record gives: V gene, clone size, D gene, J gene, CDR3 protein, CDR3 DNA. D genes are given only for firm matches. Clone size appears in some rows only: once, few, many, or a class for an expanded clone.

V gene: TRBV3-1; clone size: few; D gene: .; J gene: TRBJ1-5; CDR3 protein: CASSQDGNGQPQHF; CDR3 DNA: TGTGCCAGCAGCCAAGACGGGAACGGTCAGCCCCAGCATTTT
V gene: TRBV12-2; clone size: .; D gene: .; J gene: TRBJ2-7; CDR3 protein: CASRLDPPGADPYEQYF; CDR3 DNA: TGTGCAAGTCGCTTAGACCCCCCGGGAGCGGACCCCTACGAGCAGTACTTC
V gene: TRBV5-6; clone size: many; D gene: .; J gene: TRBJ2-2; CDR3 protein: CASSWGPLTYTGELFF; CDR3 DNA: TGTGCCAGCAGCTGGGGACCCTTGACTTACACCGGGGAGCTGTTTTTT
V gene: TRBV28; clone size: few; D gene: .; J gene: TRBJ1-3; CDR3 protein: CASSSPAESSGNTIYF; CDR3 DNA: TGTGCCAGCAGTTCTCCGGCCGAGAGCTCTGGAAACACCATATATTTT
V gene: TRBV28; clone size: .; D gene: TRBD1; J gene: TRBJ2-3; CDR3 protein: CASSSLQGAKSTDTQYF; CDR3 DNA: TGTGCCAGCAGTTCCCTCCAGGGGGCGAAAAGCACAGATACGCAGTATTTT
V gene: TRBV28; clone size: few; D gene: TRBD1; J gene: TRBJ2-5; CDR3 protein: CASSLGQGHHF; CDR3 DNA: TGTGCCAGCAGTTTAGGACAGGGGCACCACTTC
V gene: TRBV3-1; clone size: .; D gene: .; J gene: TRBJ1-5; CDR3 protein: CASSLSPRGRYSNQPQHF; CDR3 DNA: TGTGCCAGCAGCCTAAGCCCCCGCGGCAGGTATAGCAATCAGCCCCAGCATTTT
V gene: TRBV4-2; clone size: many; D gene: .; J gene: TRBJ1-3; CDR3 protein: CASSLSRAPGNTIYF; CDR3 DNA: TGTGCCAGCAGCCTGAGCCGGGCACCTGGAAACACCATATATTTT
V gene: TRBV3-1; clone size: many; D gene: .; J gene: TRBJ2-2; CDR3 protein: CASNVYSTTGELFF; CDR3 DNA: TGTGCCAGCAACGTTTACTCCACGACCGGGGAGCTGTTTTTT
V gene: TRBV6-9; clone size: .; D gene: .; J gene: TRBJ2-7; CDR3 protein: CASERRQYF; CDR3 DNA: TGTGCCAGCGAGCGGAGGCAGTACTTC
V gene: TRBV12-3/TRBV12-4; clone size: .; D gene: .; J gene: TRBJ1-3; CDR3 protein: CASRRQAAELYF; CDR3 DNA: TGTGCCAGCAGAAGACAGGCAGCGGAACTATATTTT
V gene: TRBV18; clone size: many; D gene: .; J gene: TRBJ1-4; CDR3 protein: CASSPGREEKLFF; CDR3 DNA: TGTGCCAGCTCACCAGGCAGAGAGGAAAAACTGTTTTTT
V gene: TRBV4-2; clone size: many; D gene: TRBD1; J gene: TRBJ2-2; CDR3 protein: CASSSYSGTVTGELFF; CDR3 DNA: TGTGCCAGCAGCTCCTATTCCGGGACAGTCACCGGGGAGCTGTTTTTT
V gene: TRBV7-2; clone size: .; D gene: .; J gene: TRBJ1-6; CDR3 protein: CASSPRGLSYNSPLHF; CDR3 DNA: TGTGCCAGCAGCCCCAGGGGCCTTTCCTATAATTCACCCCTCCACTTT
V gene: TRBV25-1; clone size: .; D gene: .; J gene: TRBJ2-5; CDR3 protein: CASSWRGGFETQYF; CDR3 DNA: TGTGCCAGCAGTTGGAGAGGGGGGTTTGAGACCCAGTACTTC
V gene: TRBV29-1; clone size: few; D gene: .; J gene: TRBJ2-1; CDR3 protein: CSVEGSYSYNEQFF; CDR3 DNA: TGCAGCGTTGAAGGCAGCTACTCCTACAATGAGCAGTTCTTC
V gene: TRBV4-1; clone size: many; D gene: .; J gene: TRBJ1-1; CDR3 protein: CASSFPRNTEAFF; CDR3 DNA: TGCGCCAGCAGCTTTCCTCGGAACACTGAAGCTTTCTTT
V gene: TRBV28; clone size: many; D gene: .; J gene: TRBJ1-1; CDR3 protein: CASSPPTYGNAEAFF; CDR3 DNA: TGTGCCAGCAGTCCACCGACCTACGGTAACGCTGAAGCTTTCTTT
V gene: TRBV27; clone size: few; D gene: .; J gene: TRBJ2-1; CDR3 protein: CASRTPRGLGNEQFF; CDR3 DNA: TGTGCCAGCCGTACCCCTCGGGGGTTGGGCAATGAGCAGTTCTTC
V gene: TRBV3-1; clone size: many; D gene: .; J gene: TRBJ2-1; CDR3 protein: CASSQDQQGYNEQFF; CDR3 DNA: TGTGCCAGCAGCCAAGATCAACAGGGTTACAATGAGCAGTTCTTC
V gene: TRBV10-3; clone size: few; D gene: .; J gene: TRBJ1-1; CDR3 protein: CAIGGQSNTEAFF; CDR3 DNA: TGTGCCATCGGAGGACAGAGTAACACTGAAGCTTTCTTT
V gene: TRBV18; clone size: .; D gene: .; J gene: TRBJ1-1; CDR3 protein: CASSPKTGTNTEAFF; CDR3 DNA: TGTGCCAGCTCACCCAAGACAGGAACGAACACTGAAGCTTTCTTT
V gene: TRBV7-8; clone size: many; D gene: .; J gene: TRBJ1-1; CDR3 protein: CASSPYGALSMDTEAFF; CDR3 DNA: TGTGCCAGCAGCCCCTACGGGGCGTTAAGTATGGACACTGAAGCTTTCTTT
V gene: TRBV4-1; clone size: many; D gene: TRBD1; J gene: TRBJ2-7; CDR3 protein: CASSQADRDTHEQYF; CDR3 DNA: TGCGCCAGCAGCCAAGCTGACAGGGACACCCACGAGCAGTACTTC
V gene: TRBV7-2; clone size: many; D gene: .; J gene: TRBJ1-1; CDR3 protein: CASSLQYRNTEAFF; CDR3 DNA: TGTGCCAGCAGCCTTCAATATAGGAACACTGAAGCTTTCTTT
V gene: TRBV6-2/TRBV6-3; clone size: few; D gene: TRBD2; J gene: TRBJ2-5; CDR3 protein: CASSYDSGGPQETQYF; CDR3 DNA: TGTGCCAGCAGTTACGACAGCGGGGGGCCTCAAGAGACCCAGTACTTC
V gene: TRBV7-6; clone size: few; D gene: .; J gene: TRBJ1-2; CDR3 protein: CASSLAVGDGYTF; CDR3 DNA: TGTGCCAGCAGCTTAGCGGTAGGGGATGGCTACACCTTC
V gene: TRBV28; clone size: many; D gene: .; J gene: TRBJ2-7; CDR3 protein: CASSTGVTYEQYF; CDR3 DNA: TGTGCCAGCAGTACCGGGGTTACCTACGAGCAGTACTTC
V gene: TRBV18; clone size: few; D gene: .; J gene: TRBJ1-1; CDR3 protein: CASSLDSSHAEAFF; CDR3 DNA: TGTGCCAGCTCACTCGATTCTTCCCACGCTGAAGCTTTCTTT
V gene: TRBV9; clone size: .; D gene: .; J gene: TRBJ2-5; CDR3 protein: CASSVGGFKIETLYF; CDR3 DNA: TGTGCCAGCAGCGTAGGAGGGTTTAAGATAGAGACCCTGTACTTC
V gene: TRBV18; clone size: few; D gene: .; J gene: TRBJ2-1; CDR3 protein: CASSPPKGGFNEQFF; CDR3 DNA: TGTGCCAGCTCACCACCGAAAGGGGGATTTAATGAGCAGTTCTTC
V gene: TRBV3-1; clone size: many; D gene: .; J gene: TRBJ2-1; CDR3 protein: CASSPFQGEQFF; CDR3 DNA: TGTGCCAGCAGCCCCTTCCAGGGTGAGCAGTTCTTC
V gene: TRBV4-3; clone size: many; D gene: .; J gene: TRBJ2-6; CDR3 protein: CASSQVEDGVYGANVLTF; CDR3 DNA: TGCGCCAGCAGCCAAGTGGAGGACGGGGTCTACGGGGCCAACGTCCTGACTTTC
V gene: TRBV11-3; clone size: few; D gene: .; J gene: TRBJ2-1; CDR3 protein: CASSPQQGGQFF; CDR3 DNA: TGTGCCAGCAGCCCACAACAGGGAGGGCAGTTCTTC
V gene: TRBV6-2/TRBV6-3; clone size: few; D gene: .; J gene: TRBJ2-5; CDR3 protein: CASSRGEEAETQYF; CDR3 DNA: TGTGCCAGCAGTCGAGGTGAAGAGGCAGAGACCCAGTACTTC
V gene: TRBV20-1; clone size: .; D gene: TRBD1; J gene: TRBJ2-7; CDR3 protein: CSAAMEGTVHF; CDR3 DNA: TGCAGTGCCGCTATGGAAGGGACAGTTCACTTC
V gene: TRBV6-5; clone size: few; D gene: TRBD2; J gene: TRBJ2-3; CDR3 protein: CASSYSPIAGSTDTQYF; CDR3 DNA: TGTGCCAGCAGTTACTCACCGATAGCGGGTAGCACAGATACGCAGTATTTT
V gene: TRBV7-2; clone size: many; D gene: .; J gene: TRBJ1-2; CDR3 protein: CASSSRPYGYTF; CDR3 DNA: TGTGCCAGCAGCTCCCGTCCGTATGGCTACACCTTC
V gene: TRBV11-3; clone size: .; D gene: TRBD2; J gene: TRBJ2-2; CDR3 protein: CASSSGGADTGELFF; CDR3 DNA: TGTGCCAGCAGCTCCGGGGGGGCCGACACCGGGGAGCTGTTTTTT
V gene: TRBV7-6; clone size: many; D gene: .; J gene: TRBJ2-6; CDR3 protein: CASSPSPRWHSGANVLTF; CDR3 DNA: TGTGCCAGCAGCCCCTCTCCGAGATGGCACTCTGGGGCCAACGTCCTGACTTTC
V gene: TRBV20-1; clone size: many; D gene: TRBD1; J gene: TRBJ2-5; CDR3 protein: CSAHPGTAQETQYF; CDR3 DNA: TGCAGTGCGCACCCGGGGACAGCCCAAGAGACCCAGTACTTC